This note documents a single TCR beta chain sequence. Clones were sequenced by immunoSEQ multiplex PCR, and TCRdb holds only the in-frame ones, with some missing. The sample has 250,000 to 350,000 clones; roughly 88% are singletons. These data come from a study of blood T cell repertoires in COVID-19. Trimming removed 5 bases at V and 6 bases at J, with 17 bases between. There are 15 residues in the CDR3. Germline V gene sequence: CDR1 MNHEY, CDR2 SMNVEV (reference sequence). The V gene is TRBV27, the J gene TRBJ1-5; no clear D gene. The sequence derives from a human donor with COVID-19, enrolled during active disease. The donor label of this sample is uncertain. Sequences were obtained from peripheral blood. CDR3 sequence (DNA): TGTGCCAGCAGTCCTTCCAGGCGGGATACTCAGCCCCAGCATTTT. Its translation is CASSPSRRDTQPQHF.